These 5 T cell receptor beta chains share one sample of origin, sequenced in a study of cytomegalovirus exposure and HLA in healthy donors. 60 Vbeta and 13 Jbeta primers were used in PCR. Data came from immunoSEQ multiplex PCR; TCRdb stores just in-frame clones and leaves some out. The sample contains 150,000 to 200,000 clones, roughly 80% of which appear only once. Sample: PBMCs. These receptor sequences come from a male donor in good health and CMV-seropositive.

In its sample, this clone was seen a few times. V and J are TRBV5-4 and TRBJ1-4; D is uncertain. This CDR3 is 15 amino acids long. The V gene's germline CDR1 is SGHNT and CDR2 YYREEE (reference sequence). Trimming took off 1 base at V and 8 bases at J, with 15 bases between the two ends. CDR3 residues: CASSLPGMSGEKLFF. CDR3 DNA sequence: TGTGCCAGCAGCTTGCCCGGCATGTCGGGGGAAAAACTGTTTTTT.

The V call is TRBV18, the J call TRBJ2-2; 7 bases are a match to TRBD1. Germline V gene sequence: CDR1 KGHSH, CDR2 LQKENI. The CDR3 loop spans 14 amino acids. The V gene end was trimmed by 9 bases and the J gene end by 2 bases; junction bases not matched to a gene: 6. The CDR3 protein is CASFGQVNTGELFF. The CDR3 coding sequence is TGTGCCAGTTTTGGACAGGTTAACACCGGGGAGCTGTTTTTT.

The chain links TRBV7-9 to TRBJ2-1; 10 nucleotides agree with TRBD2. Germline assignment: CDR1 SEHNR and CDR2 FQNEAQ (reference sequence). V gave up 5 bases and J gave up 0 bases; unmatched junction bases: 13. CDR3 length equals 19 residues. The CDR3 is CASSELAGLGPSSYNEQFF. The CDR3 DNA sequence: TGTGCCAGCAGCGAACTAGCGGGGTTGGGACCGAGCTCCTACAATGAGCAGTTCTTC.

The chain uses TRBV19 and TRBJ1-5, with D unresolved. The CDR3 sequence is 13 residues long. CDR1 LNHDA and CDR2 SQIVND come from the germline V gene (reference sequence). Trimming left V 3 bases short and J 10 bases short, with 13 bases between. This CDR3 is CASSIEDSSPQHF. The CDR3 region has the DNA TGTGCCAGTAGTATTGAGGACTCGTCCCCCCAGCATTTT.

In its sample, this clone was seen once. The CDR3 DNA reads TGTGCCAGCAGCTTTGCTAGCTCCTACGAGCAGTACTTC. Protein: CASSFASSYEQYF. The chain employs TRBV11-2 and TRBJ2-5; D remains ambiguous. The DNA matches TRBJ2-7 better at its end, which makes the J call doubtful. Germline V CDR1 and CDR2: SGHAT, FQNNGV. This CDR3 has 13 amino acids.